This section outlines one TCR beta chain sequence together with its context. This entry is derived from a study of T cell responses to AZD1222 COVID-19 vaccine. Germline V gene data show CDR1 as MNHEY and CDR2 as SVGAGI. The CDR3 has 13 residues. The ends were cut back, 7 bases at V and 4 bases at J, with 13 bases in the middle. TCRdb's copy holds only in-frame clones and misses some; the assay was immunoSEQ multiplex PCR. The data contain 140,000 to 150,000 clones, about 81% of them singletons. Specimen: peripheral blood, collected on day 0 of MenACWY control vaccination. This receptor was obtained from an adult in good health. V usage is TRBV6-5 and J usage is TRBJ1-1, with D maybe TRBD1 (5 bases). CDR3 region: CASNYGGGTEAFF. The DNA for the CDR3 is TGTGCCAGCAATTATGGGGGTGGCACTGAAGCTTTCTTT.